Here is one T cell receptor (beta chain) with its context. CDR3 length equals 18 residues. Between the trimmed V and J ends, which lost 6 bases and 0 bases, there was a span of 18 bases. Germline CDR1 is SGHTA and CDR2 is FQGNSA. RNA transcripts served as the template for amplifying TCR beta CDR3 regions. With the HTBI primer set, the TCR CDR3 went through a first round of RT-PCR. TCRdb re-analysed the multiplex PCR reads in MiXCR, keeping a single row per CDR3 protein. Here the sample spans roughly 200,000 distinct CDR3 sequences, around 17% being singletons. The record originates from a study of T cells in Graves' hyperthyroidism and ophthalmopathy. Graves' hyperthyroidism without ophthalmopathy progression within 18 months was termed stable. Patients between 18 and 65 years old had hyperthyroidism, newly diagnosed and lasting under 2 months.

The V and J genes are TRBV7-2 and TRBJ2-6; the D gene is possibly TRBD1 (5 bases). The sample consisted of blood. This clonotype originated in a man aged 35-49 years with Graves' hyperthyroidism. The CDR3 coding sequence is TGTGCCAGCAGTTCGACGGACATCCGCCCCTCTGGGGCCAACGTCCTGACTTTC. Its translation is CASSSTDIRPSGANVLTF.